Listed below are T cell receptor beta chains from one sample, sequenced in a study of blood T cell repertoires in COVID-19. Using immunoSEQ multiplex PCR, the repertoire was profiled, and TCRdb retains in-frame clones only, with some absent. The table includes about 400,000 clones, around 86% detected once. The sample taken for sequencing was peripheral blood. The receptor set was obtained from a human donor in a cohort sampled during active COVID-19. Each CDR3 is given with its conserved first and last residue. A D gene is named only where the DNA matches it firmly. The size entry is marked missing in some rows and otherwise reads once, few, many or a size class.

TRBD1 | TRBJ1-2 | - | TRBV11-2 | TGTGCCAGCAGCTTAAGGACAGGGGTCTATGGCTACACCTTC | CASSLRTGVYGYTF
TRBD2 | TRBJ2-7 | - | TRBV4-1 | TGCGCCAGCAGCCAAGTGGGGACTAGCGGGAGACCCTACGAGCAGTACTTC | CASSQVGTSGRPYEQYF
- | TRBJ1-2 | - | TRBV27 | TGTGCCAGCAGTTTCGGGGGGTCGGGCTATGGCTACACCTTC | CASSFGGSGYGYTF
TRBD1 | TRBJ2-1 | - | TRBV5-1 | TGCGCCAGCAGCGTTACAGGGGGGTCCTACAATGAGCAGTTCTTC | CASSVTGGSYNEQFF
- | TRBJ2-2 | - | TRBV7-2 | TGTGCCAGCAGCAGACAGGTCGGGGAGCTGTTTTTT | CASSRQVGELFF
TRBD1 | TRBJ1-1 | once | TRBV9 | TGTGCCAGCAGCCTCGGACAGGGCGGTAGCACTGAAGCTTTCTTT | CASSLGQGGSTEAFF
TRBD1 | TRBJ2-3 | - | TRBV3-1/TRBV3-2 | TGTGCCAGCAGCCATAGAGGGGGCGCGGCAGATACGCAGTATTTT | CASSHRGGAADTQYF
TRBD2 | TRBJ2-5 | - | TRBV5-1 | TGCGCCAGCAGTCCGACTAGCGGGGGGTCAGGAGAGACCCAGTACTTC | CASSPTSGGSGETQYF
TRBD1 | TRBJ2-7 | - | TRBV11-1 | TGTGCCAGCAGCCGGCCCGGGACAGCCTACGAGCAGTACTTC | CASSRPGTAYEQYF
- | TRBJ1-1 | - | TRBV19 | TGTGCCAGTAGTAGGGGCCGAAACACTGAAGCTTTCTTT | CASSRGRNTEAFF
- | TRBJ2-7 | - | TRBV7-2 | TGTGCCAGCAGCTTACAGGGTAGGTTCTACGAGCAGTACTTC | CASSLQGRFYEQYF
- | TRBJ1-4 | once | TRBV4-1 | TGCGCCAGCAGCCTAAGCGGGGGATTTGAAAAACTGTTTTTT | CASSLSGGFEKLFF
TRBD1 | TRBJ2-2 | few | TRBV19 | TGTGCCAGTAGACGGGACAGGGGTATCGGGGAGCTGTTTTTT | CASRRDRGIGELFF
TRBD1 | TRBJ1-1 | - | TRBV5-1 | TGCGCCAGCAGCGCGACAGGGACTGAAGCTTTCTTT | CASSATGTEAFF
- | TRBJ2-6 | - | TRBV5-1 | TGCGCCAGCAGCCATACAGGGGAGGAGGCCAACGTCCTGACTTTC | CASSHTGEEANVLTF
TRBD2 | TRBJ2-3 | once | TRBV5-4 | TGTGCCAGCAGCCCCGCAGCGGGAGGCCGGGTCACAGATACGCAGTATTTT | CASSPAAGGRVTDTQYF
- | TRBJ2-3 | - | TRBV6-4 | TGTGCCAGCAGTGACTCGGGTTGGGGGCCACGGTATTTT | CASSDSGWGPRYF
- | TRBJ2-3 | - | TRBV9 | TGTGCCAGCAGCGTAGACGGGGTCGGTACGCAGTATTTT | CASSVDGVGTQYF
- | TRBJ1-2 | - | TRBV4-2 | TGTGCCAGCAGCCTACAGGGACGATATGGCTACACCTTC | CASSLQGRYGYTF
- | TRBJ2-6 | few | TRBV30 | TGTGCCTGGACAGGGTCTGGGGCCAACGTCCTGACTTTC | CAWTGSGANVLTF
TRBD1 | TRBJ1-2 | - | TRBV28 | TGTGCCAGCAGTCAGGCACCGGGACAGGGGATATATGGCTACACCTTC | CASSQAPGQGIYGYTF
TRBD1 | TRBJ2-7 | - | TRBV3-1/TRBV3-2 | TGTGCCAGCAGCCAAGAGGGACAGGCGTCCTACGAGCAGTACTTC | CASSQEGQASYEQYF
TRBD1 | TRBJ2-3 | - | TRBV10-3 | TGTGCCATCGGACAGGGGATCACAGATACGCAGTATTTT | CAIGQGITDTQYF
- | TRBJ2-3 | once | TRBV9 | TGTGCCAGCAGCGAATCGGGGACAGATACGCAGTATTTT | CASSESGTDTQYF
- | TRBJ1-1 | once | TRBV19 | TGTGCCAGTAGTATTGCAGGTTTTGAAGCTTTCTTT | CASSIAGFEAFF
- | TRBJ1-1 | - | TRBV6-5 | TGTGCCAGCAGCCCCCGCGGGGCCACTGAAGCTTTCTTT | CASSPRGATEAFF
- | TRBJ2-6 | - | TRBV29-1 | TGCAGCGTTGAAGATCCCCGCTCTGGGGCCAACGTCCTGACTTTC | CSVEDPRSGANVLTF
TRBD1 | TRBJ2-5 | - | TRBV6-5 | TGTGCCAGCATGACAGGGGGGGAGACCCAGTACTTC | CASMTGGETQYF
TRBD1 | TRBJ1-4 | - | TRBV7-3 | TGTGCCAGCAGCTTAAGTGGCAGGGGGGATGAAAAACTGTTTTTT | CASSLSGRGDEKLFF
TRBD1 | TRBJ1-1 | - | TRBV2 | TGTGCCAGTTCGGGACAGGGGCTAACTGAAGCTTTCTTT | CASSGQGLTEAFF
- | TRBJ1-5 | - | TRBV6-7 | TGTGCCAGCAGTTACTCCCGGGGTCAGCATTTT | CASSYSRGQHF
TRBD1 | TRBJ2-3 | - | TRBV5-4 | TGTGCCAGCAGCTCCCGACAGGGCTTCGAAGATACGCAGTATTTT | CASSSRQGFEDTQYF
- | TRBJ1-2 | - | TRBV6-5 | TGTGCCAGCAGAAAAAGGGGTGAGGAAGGCTACACCTTC | CASRKRGEEGYTF
- | TRBJ2-1 | - | TRBV7-8 | TGTGCCAGCAGCTTAGGCCTAAATAACAATGAGCAGTTCTTC | CASSLGLNNNEQFF
- | TRBJ2-1 | - | TRBV10-3 | TGTGCCATCAGTGAATCCGGTCGCCCGGATGAGCAGTTCTTC | CAISESGRPDEQFF
- | TRBJ2-7 | - | TRBV21-1 | TGTGCCAGCATACATGTAGCGTCCTACGAGCAGTACTTC | CASIHVASYEQYF
- | TRBJ1-1 | few | TRBV4-1 | TGCGCCAGCAGCCAAGCAGGGTTTGAGGTGAACACTGAAGCTTTCTTT | CASSQAGFEVNTEAFF
- | TRBJ2-5 | - | TRBV2 | TGTGCCAGCAGTGGTCAGGTGGTAATCCAAGAGACCCAGTACTTC | CASSGQVVIQETQYF
- | TRBJ2-5 | - | TRBV2 | TGTGCCAGCAGACTAGGAAGAGAGACCCAGTACTTC | CASRLGRETQYF
- | TRBJ2-7 | once | TRBV25-1 | TGTGCCAGCAGTGGGGGCAGCTCGGCTTACGAGCAGTACTTC | CASSGGSSAYEQYF
TRBD1 | TRBJ1-3 | - | TRBV28 | TGTGCCAGCAGTTTATCGGCAGGGGGGTCTGGAAACACCATATATTTT | CASSLSAGGSGNTIYF
- | TRBJ2-5 | once | TRBV2 | TGTGCCAGCAGACCACTCGACAAAGAGACCCAGTACTTC | CASRPLDKETQYF
TRBD1 | TRBJ2-2 | - | TRBV5-5 | TGTGCCAGCAGCTTACGGGACAGACCCCTCCTGAACACCGGGGAGCTGTTTTTT | CASSLRDRPLLNTGELFF
TRBD1 | TRBJ1-2 | - | TRBV2 | TGTGCCAGCAGCGACTCCGGGACAGGGGGCTGGTATGGCTACACCTTC | CASSDSGTGGWYGYTF
TRBD1 | TRBJ1-4 | - | TRBV28 | TGTGCCAGCCGACAGGGCGAAAAACTGTTTTTT | CASRQGEKLFF